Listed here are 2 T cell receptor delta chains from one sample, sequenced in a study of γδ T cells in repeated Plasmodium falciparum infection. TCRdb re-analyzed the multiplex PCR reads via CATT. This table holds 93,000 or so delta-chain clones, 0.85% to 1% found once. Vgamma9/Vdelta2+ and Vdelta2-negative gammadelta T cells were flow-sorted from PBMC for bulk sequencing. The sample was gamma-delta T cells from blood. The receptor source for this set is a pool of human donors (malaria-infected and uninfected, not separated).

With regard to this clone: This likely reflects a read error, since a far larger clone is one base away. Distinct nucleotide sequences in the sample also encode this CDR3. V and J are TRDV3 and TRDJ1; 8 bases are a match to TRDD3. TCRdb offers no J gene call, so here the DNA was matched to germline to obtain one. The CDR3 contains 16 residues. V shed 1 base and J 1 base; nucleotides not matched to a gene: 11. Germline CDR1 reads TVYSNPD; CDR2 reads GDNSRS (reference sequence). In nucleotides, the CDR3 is TGTGCCTTTACCTTCCCTTGGGGGATCCCCACCGATAAACTCATCTTT. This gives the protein CAFTFPWGIPTDKLIF.

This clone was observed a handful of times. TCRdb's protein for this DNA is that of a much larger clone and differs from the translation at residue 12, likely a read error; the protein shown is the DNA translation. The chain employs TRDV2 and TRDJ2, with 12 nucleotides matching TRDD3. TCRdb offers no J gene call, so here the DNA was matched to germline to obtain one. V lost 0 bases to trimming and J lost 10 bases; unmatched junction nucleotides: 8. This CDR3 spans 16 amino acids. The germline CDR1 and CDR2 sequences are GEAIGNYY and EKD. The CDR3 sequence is CACDTVSGGYAVQLFF. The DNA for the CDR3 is TGTGCCTGTGACACCGTGTCTGGGGGATACGCAGTACAACTCTTCTTT.